This section outlines one T cell receptor beta chain sequence together with its context. Its antigen is undetermined. Each single cDNA molecule received a unique molecular identifier. TCRdb recomputed calls from the 5' RACE reads with MiXCR, one row per CDR3 protein. The repertoire has 84,000 or so distinct CDR3 sequences, about 12% of them found once; the top ten carry less than 3%. The CDR3 is made up of 14 amino acids. Trimming at V came to 2 bases and at J to 5 bases, leaving 3 bases not matched to a gene. Germline V gene sequence: CDR1 KGHDR, CDR2 SFDVKD. The data were taken from a study of early T cells in non-severe SARS-CoV-2 infection. For the study at large: The sequenced material was bulk RNA from unsorted whole blood, and its chains were unpaired. Study conclusions and caveats: VDJdb-based matching was biased toward anti-spike CD8 responses and missed private and CD4 specificities.

This TCR was recovered from an adult who was a healthcare worker with PCR-confirmed SARS-CoV-2 infection or an uninfected control (not recorded which). The sequencing sample was made of whole blood. This sequence joins TRBV24-1 and TRBJ2-3; 7 nucleotides line up with TRBD1. CDR3 protein: CATSDSGGLDTQYF. The CDR3 nucleotides read TGTGCCACCAGTGATTCAGGGGGATTAGATACGCAGTATTTT.